This TCR beta chain derives from a study of blood T cell repertoires in COVID-19. Libraries were prepared by immunoSEQ multiplex PCR; TCRdb keeps only in-frame clonotypes and omits some of them. The sample has roughly 140,000 clones, 88% seen once. The CDR3 consists of 14 residues. V was clipped by 6 bases and J by 7 bases; unmatched bases: 9. Germline loops: CDR1 MDHEN, CDR2 SYDVKM. Material: peripheral blood. The clonotype comes from a man aged 45-65 years with active or convalescent COVID-19. The chain joins TRBV28 to TRBJ1-1, with 9 bases that match TRBD1. The CDR3 spells CASSLTGGKFEAFF. The CDR3 DNA follows: TGTGCCAGCAGCCTTACAGGGGGCAAATTTGAAGCTTTCTTT.